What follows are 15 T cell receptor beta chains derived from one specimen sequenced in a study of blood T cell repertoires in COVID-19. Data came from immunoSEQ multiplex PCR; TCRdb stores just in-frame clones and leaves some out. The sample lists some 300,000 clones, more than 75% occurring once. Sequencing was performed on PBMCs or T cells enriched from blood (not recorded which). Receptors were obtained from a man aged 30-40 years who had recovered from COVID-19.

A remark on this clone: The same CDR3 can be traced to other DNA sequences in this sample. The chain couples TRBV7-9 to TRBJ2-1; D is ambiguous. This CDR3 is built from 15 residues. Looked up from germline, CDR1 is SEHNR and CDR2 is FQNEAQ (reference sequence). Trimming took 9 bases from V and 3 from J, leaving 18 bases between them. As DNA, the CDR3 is TGTGCCAGTTCACACCCTTGGTCCGTCTACAATGAGCAGTTCTTC. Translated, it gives CASSHPWSVYNEQFF.

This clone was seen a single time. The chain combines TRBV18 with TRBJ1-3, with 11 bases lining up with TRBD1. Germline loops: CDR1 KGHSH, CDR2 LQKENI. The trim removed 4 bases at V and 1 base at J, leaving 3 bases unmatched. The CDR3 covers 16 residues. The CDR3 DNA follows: TGTGCCAGCTCACGAGGGACAGGGGGATCTGGAAACACCATATATTTT. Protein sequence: CASSRGTGGSGNTIYF.

The CDR3: CASTGAGGTDYEQYF. Here the CDR3 DNA reads TGTGCCAGCACCGGAGCGGGCGGCACGGATTACGAGCAGTACTTC. The rearrangement links TRBV28 to TRBJ2-7, with D possibly being TRBD2 (6 bases). The CDR3 extends over 15 amino acids. The germline gives CDR1 MDHEN, CDR2 SYDVKM. Trimming removed 7 bases at V and 4 bases at J, with 20 bases between.

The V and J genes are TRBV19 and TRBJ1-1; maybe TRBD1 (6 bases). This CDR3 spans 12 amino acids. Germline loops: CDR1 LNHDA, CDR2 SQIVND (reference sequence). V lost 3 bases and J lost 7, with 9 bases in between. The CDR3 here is CASSIRGGEAFF. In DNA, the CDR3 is TGTGCCAGTAGTATCAGGGGCGGTGAAGCTTTCTTT.

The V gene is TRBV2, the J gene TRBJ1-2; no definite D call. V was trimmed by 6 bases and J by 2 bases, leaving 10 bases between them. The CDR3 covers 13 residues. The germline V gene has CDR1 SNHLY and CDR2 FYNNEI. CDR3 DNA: TGTGCCAGCAGGGAGGAAGCCAACTATGGCTACACCTTC. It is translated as CASREEANYGYTF.

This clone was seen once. The CDR3 region is CASSKVRLRRGSGNSPLHF. The CDR3 nucleotides are TGTGCCAGCAGCAAAGTCCGGTTGAGGCGGGGGTCCGGGAATTCACCCCTCCACTTT. The rearrangement links TRBV21-1 to TRBJ1-6. TRBV21-1 is noted as a pseudogene. The CDR3 consists of 19 residues.

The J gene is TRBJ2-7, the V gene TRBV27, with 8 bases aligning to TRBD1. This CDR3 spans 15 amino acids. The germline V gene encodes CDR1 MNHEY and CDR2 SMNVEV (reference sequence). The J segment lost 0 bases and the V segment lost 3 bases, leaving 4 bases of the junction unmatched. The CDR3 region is CASSFWDRSSYEQYF. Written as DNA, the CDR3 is TGTGCCAGCAGTTTCTGGGACAGGAGCTCCTACGAGCAGTACTTC.

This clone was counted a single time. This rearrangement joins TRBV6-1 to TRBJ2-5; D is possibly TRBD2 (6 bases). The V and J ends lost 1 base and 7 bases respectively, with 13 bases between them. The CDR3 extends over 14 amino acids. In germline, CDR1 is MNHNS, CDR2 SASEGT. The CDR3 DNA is TGTGCCAGCAGTGAAGGGGGGGAGCCCGGGACCCAGTACTTC. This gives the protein CASSEGGEPGTQYF.

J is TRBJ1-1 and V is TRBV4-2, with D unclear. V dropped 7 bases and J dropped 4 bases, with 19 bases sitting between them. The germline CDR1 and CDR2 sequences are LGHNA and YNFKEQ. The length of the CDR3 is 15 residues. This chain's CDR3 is CASTHSEVWSTEAFF. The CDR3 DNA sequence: TGTGCCAGCACCCACTCGGAGGTGTGGAGCACTGAAGCTTTCTTT.

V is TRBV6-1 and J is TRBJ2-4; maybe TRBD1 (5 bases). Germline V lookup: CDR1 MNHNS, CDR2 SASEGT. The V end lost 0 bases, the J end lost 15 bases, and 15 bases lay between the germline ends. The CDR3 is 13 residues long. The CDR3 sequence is CASSEARGSLRYF. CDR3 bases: TGTGCCAGCAGTGAAGCTAGGGGCTCCCTAAGGTACTTC.

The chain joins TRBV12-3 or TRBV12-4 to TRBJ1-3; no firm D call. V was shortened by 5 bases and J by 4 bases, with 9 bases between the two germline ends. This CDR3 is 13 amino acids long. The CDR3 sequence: CASSPSGGNTIYF. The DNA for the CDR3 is TGTGCCAGCAGTCCCTCGGGGGGAAACACCATATATTTT.

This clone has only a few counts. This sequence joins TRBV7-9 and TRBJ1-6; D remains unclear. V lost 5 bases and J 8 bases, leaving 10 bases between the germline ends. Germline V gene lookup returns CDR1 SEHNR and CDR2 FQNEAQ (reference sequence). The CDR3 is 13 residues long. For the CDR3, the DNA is TGTGCCAGCAGCCCCTCATCGGATTCACCCCTCCACTTT. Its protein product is CASSPSSDSPLHF.

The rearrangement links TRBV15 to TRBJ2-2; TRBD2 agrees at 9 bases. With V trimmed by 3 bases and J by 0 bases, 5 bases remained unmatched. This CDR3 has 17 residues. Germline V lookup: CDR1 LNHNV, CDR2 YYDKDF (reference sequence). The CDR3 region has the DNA TGTGCCACCAGCAGGGGTTTAGCGGGGGCGAACACCGGGGAGCTGTTTTTT. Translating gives CATSRGLAGANTGELFF.

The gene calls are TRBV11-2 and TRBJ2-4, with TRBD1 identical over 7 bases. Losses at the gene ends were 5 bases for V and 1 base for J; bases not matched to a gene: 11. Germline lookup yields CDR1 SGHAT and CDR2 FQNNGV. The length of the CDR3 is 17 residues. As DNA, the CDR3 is TGTGCCAGCAGCCCGAGACAGGGACCCATGGCCAAAAACATTCAGTACTTC. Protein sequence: CASSPRQGPMAKNIQYF. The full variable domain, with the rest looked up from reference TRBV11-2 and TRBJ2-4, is EAGVAQSPRYKIIEKRQSVAFWCNPISGHATLYWYQQILGQGPKLLIQFQNNGVVDDSQLPKDRFSAERLKGVDSTLKIQPAKLEDSAVYLCASSPRQGPMAKNIQYFGAGTRLSVL.

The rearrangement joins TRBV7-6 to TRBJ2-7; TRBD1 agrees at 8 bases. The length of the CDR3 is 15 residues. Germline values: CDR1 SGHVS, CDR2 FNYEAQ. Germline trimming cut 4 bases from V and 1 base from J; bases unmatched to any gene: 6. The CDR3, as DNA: TGTGCCAGCAGCTCATCCGGGACAGGTTCCTACGAGCAGTACTTC. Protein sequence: CASSSSGTGSYEQYF.